The 11 T cell receptor beta chains below come from one sample, sequenced in a study of OX40 agonist ivuxolimab in advanced cancers. Repertoires were generated with immunoSEQ multiplex PCR, while TCRdb's copy carries only in-frame clones and drops some. The data show around 18,000 clones, with about 83% seen just once and around 15% held by the top ten. Source: CD4+ or CD8+ T cells sorted from blood, taken in a trial of the OX40 agonist ivuxolimab. These receptors were collected from an adult with an advanced solid tumor such as melanoma, head and neck, liver or kidney cancer.

The chain has TRBV2 and TRBJ1-6; a possible D gene is TRBD1 (6 bases). CDR1 and CDR2 from the germline V gene are SNHLY and FYNNEI. V was cut by 6 bases and J by 3 bases, with 12 bases left in between. This CDR3 is built from 15 residues. CDR3 sequence (DNA): TGTGCCAGCAGCTCTGGGGGCATCTATAATTCACCCCTCCACTTT. It translates to CASSSGGIYNSPLHF.

CDR3 sequence reads: CASSPRMTSSGNTIYF. The CDR3 DNA sequence: TGTGCCAGCAGCCCCCGCATGACTTCCTCTGGAAACACCATATATTTT. V and J are TRBV7-2 and TRBJ1-3; the D is unclear. Per germline, CDR1 SGHTA and CDR2 FQGNSA. The ends were cut back, 5 bases at V and 0 bases at J, with 14 bases in the middle. There are 16 residues in the CDR3.

The CDR3 here is CASSLVADSNVLTF. In nucleotides, the CDR3 is TGCGCCAGCAGCTTGGTGGCGGACAGCAACGTCCTGACTTTC. V is TRBV5-1 and J is TRBJ2-6, with a possible D match to TRBD1 (6 bases). Germline CDR1 and CDR2: SGHRS and YFSETQ. The CDR3 contains 14 residues. Trimming took 0 bases from V and 9 from J, leaving 10 bases between them.

This chain joins TRBV7-6 and TRBJ2-5; no reliable D call. CDR1 SGHVS and CDR2 FNYEAQ come from the germline V gene. V lost 1 base to trimming and J lost 2 bases, with 5 bases between them. The CDR3 is made up of 13 amino acids. CDR3 coding DNA: TGTGCCAGCAGCTTAGGACGGCAAGAGACCCAGTACTTC. Its translation: CASSLGRQETQYF.

This chain uses TRBV27 with TRBJ2-7; D uncertain. The CDR3 has 14 amino acids. Trimming removed 2 bases from V and 2 bases from J, with 10 bases in between. CDR1 and CDR2 (germline): MNHEY, SMNVEV (reference sequence). In nucleotides, the CDR3 is TGTGCCAGCAGTTTAGGAACAAAAACCTACGAGCAGTACTTC. Translating it yields CASSLGTKTYEQYF.

The rearrangement joins TRBV10-2 to TRBJ2-5, with D tentatively TRBD1 or TRBD2 (7 bases each). Trimming removed 5 bases from V and 5 bases from J, with 15 bases in between. The CDR3 runs 14 residues. The V gene's germline CDR1 is WSHSY and CDR2 SAAADI. CDR3 residues: CASSLSGGGETQYF. CDR3 nucleotide sequence: TGCGCCAGCAGTCTCTCAGGGGGAGGGGAGACCCAGTACTTC.

The V and J genes are TRBV5-8 and TRBJ1-1; D is uncertain. Germline values: CDR1 SGHTS, CDR2 YDEGEE. Trimming left V 3 bases short and J 4 bases short, with 10 bases between. The CDR3 has 13 residues. The CDR3 loop is CASSSRTGTEAFF. The DNA for the CDR3 is TGTGCCAGCAGCTCGAGGACTGGCACTGAAGCTTTCTTT.

This chain connects TRBV27 to TRBJ1-1; tentative D call: TRBD1 (5 bases). V was pared by 6 bases and J by 1 base, with 21 bases between. CDR1 MNHEY and CDR2 SMNVEV come from the germline V gene (reference sequence). This CDR3 is 17 amino acids long. The CDR3 spells CASSLNLSGLKNTEAFF. The CDR3 bases are TGTGCCAGCAGCCTAAACTTGTCAGGGCTTAAGAACACTGAAGCTTTCTTT.

The rearrangement uses TRBV7-2 and TRBJ1-5; unclear D gene. The germline V gene has CDR1 SGHTA and CDR2 FQGNSA. The V end lost 5 bases, the J end lost 0 bases, and 11 bases lay between the germline ends. This CDR3 has 15 residues. The CDR3 coding sequence is TGTGCCAGCAGCGCTCAGTCGTATAGCAATCAGCCCCAGCATTTT. Residues: CASSAQSYSNQPQHF.

The chain combines TRBV28 with TRBJ2-7, with a weak D call TRBD1 (5 bases). This CDR3 is 15 amino acids long. CDR1 and CDR2 (germline): MDHEN, SYDVKM. The ends were cut back, 7 bases at V and 6 bases at J, with 22 bases in the middle. This chain's CDR3 is CASTTQGSTALEQYF. The CDR3 DNA reads TGTGCCAGCACAACCCAGGGCAGCACGGCCCTCGAGCAGTACTTC.

The chain carries TRBV10-1 and TRBJ2-3, with 8 bases fitting TRBD2. There are 16 residues in the CDR3. The J segment lost 2 bases and the V segment lost 4 bases, leaving 8 bases of the junction unmatched. CDR1 and CDR2 from the germline V gene are WNHNN and SYGVQD (reference sequence). The chain's CDR3 is CASSGSLAGHTDTQYF. CDR3 bases: TGCGCCAGCAGTGGATCGCTAGCGGGCCACACAGATACGCAGTATTTT.